This paragraph reports one T cell receptor beta chain. The assay was immunoSEQ multiplex PCR, and TCRdb's table has in-frame clones only and misses some. The sample lists about 18,000 clones; more than 80% were seen once. This specimen belongs to a study of somatic mutations in cytotoxic T cells in rheumatoid arthritis. The CDR3 length is 12 residues. The germline V gene has CDR1 MGHRA and CDR2 YSYEKL. V was trimmed by 5 bases and J by 2 bases, leaving 5 bases between them. The sequence was obtained from an adult with rheumatoid arthritis. Sequencing input: CD8+ T cells sorted from blood. The chain couples TRBV4-1 to TRBJ2-3; D is unresolved. CDR3 in DNA: TGCGCCAGCAGCTCAGCCACAGATACGCAGTATTTT. This encodes CASSSATDTQYF.